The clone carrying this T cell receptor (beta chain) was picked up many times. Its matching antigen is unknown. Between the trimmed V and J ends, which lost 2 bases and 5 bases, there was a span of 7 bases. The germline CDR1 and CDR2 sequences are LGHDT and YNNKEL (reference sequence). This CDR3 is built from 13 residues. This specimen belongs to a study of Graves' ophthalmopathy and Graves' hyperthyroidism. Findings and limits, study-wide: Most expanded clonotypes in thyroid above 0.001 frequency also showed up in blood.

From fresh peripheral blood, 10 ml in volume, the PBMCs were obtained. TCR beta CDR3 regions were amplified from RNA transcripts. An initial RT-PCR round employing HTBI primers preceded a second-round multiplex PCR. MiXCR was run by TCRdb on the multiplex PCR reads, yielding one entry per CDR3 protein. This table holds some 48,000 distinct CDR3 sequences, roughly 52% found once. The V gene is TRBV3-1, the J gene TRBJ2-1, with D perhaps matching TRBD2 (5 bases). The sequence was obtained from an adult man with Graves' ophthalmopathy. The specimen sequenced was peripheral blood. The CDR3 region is CASSQTRDNEQFF. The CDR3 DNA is TGTGCCAGCAGCCAAACTAGGGACAATGAGCAGTTCTTC.